The text below deals with one T cell receptor beta chain. The CDR3 runs to 12 residues. Germline-derived CDR1 and CDR2 are SQVTM and ANQGSEA. Trimming removed 6 bases at V and 4 bases at J, with 10 bases between. The repertoire was sequenced with immunoSEQ multiplex PCR; TCRdb's copy has only in-frame clones and lacks some. The repertoire has around 10,000 clones, more than 85% of them found once; the top ten carry about 13%. The time point denotes: recipient sample about 28 days before transplant, after cytoreduction. Samples: about 28 days before transplant, then days 30, 100 and 180 after. This record belongs to a study of T cell clonotyping in hematopoietic cell transplantation.

This sample comprised peripheral blood mononuclear cells, obtained before stem cell transplant. The TCR was taken from a woman in her thirties or forties with acute myeloid leukemia. Some clones in this sample may be carry-over from other donors' samples. The V call is TRBV29-1, the J call TRBJ1-5, with a tentative D call TRBD1 (6 bases). CDR3 DNA: TGCAGCGTAGGGGGTTTTAATCAGCCCCAGCATTTT. This sequence encodes CSVGGFNQPQHF.